These 32 T cell receptor beta chains were sequenced from one sample in a study of cytomegalovirus exposure and HLA in healthy donors. The study ran its PCR with 60 Vbeta and 13 Jbeta primers. Some clones are missing from TCRdb's copy, which holds only in-frame ones; the method was immunoSEQ multiplex PCR. The data contain roughly 150,000 clones, approximately 80% of them singletons. Sequenced input: PBMCs. These receptors all stem from a woman in her 40s in good health and CMV-seropositive.

This clone was recorded once. The J gene is TRBJ2-6, the V gene TRBV30, with D possibly TRBD2 on 5 matching bases. This CDR3 has 13 residues. The germline V gene has CDR1 GTSNPN and CDR2 SVGIG (reference sequence). The V end was cut by 8 bases, the J end by 4 bases, with 12 bases between. CDR3 nucleotides: TGTGCCCGTACCACGGGGGGGGCCAACGTCCTGACTTTC. It translates to CARTTGGANVLTF.

This clone was seen a few times. The rearrangement joins TRBV2 to TRBJ2-7, with no clear D. V shed 8 bases and J shed 5 bases, with 13 bases lying between them. Germline CDR1 reads SNHLY; CDR2 reads FYNNEI. The CDR3 spans 12 residues. As DNA, the CDR3 is TGTGCCAGCCATGAGGCGAAGAACGAGCAGTACTTC. It encodes CASHEAKNEQYF.

The chain links TRBV5-4 to TRBJ1-5; 7 positions agree with TRBD1. The ends lost 2 bases at V and 3 bases at J; junction bases unmatched: 11. Germline CDR1 is SGHNT and CDR2 is YYREEE (reference sequence). CDR3 size: 17 residues. CDR3 nucleotides: TGTGCCAGCAGCTTTCGGGGACAGAAAGTTATCAATCAGCCCCAGCATTTT. Its translation: CASSFRGQKVINQPQHF.

This sequence joins TRBV2 and TRBJ2-5; 7 bases agree with TRBD1. The ends lost 9 bases at V and 11 bases at J; junction bases unmatched: 18. The CDR3 sequence is 14 residues long. Germline values: CDR1 SNHLY, CDR2 FYNNEI. CDR3 nucleotide sequence: TGTGCCAGTAAGGGGGCAGGGATCTCCTACAAGCAGTACTTC. Protein product: CASKGAGISYKQYF.

This chain links TRBV5-1 with TRBJ1-2, with D tentatively TRBD1 (6 bases). Germline CDR1 SGHRS, CDR2 YFSETQ. Trimming shortened V by 2 bases and J by 2 bases, and 16 bases separated the two germline ends. This CDR3 contains 16 residues. The CDR3 DNA reads TGCGCCAGCAGCTTACCCACAGGGAGAAGAAACTATGGCTACACCTTC. Translation: CASSLPTGRRNYGYTF.

The chain is built from TRBV5-1 and TRBJ1-6, with a weak D call TRBD1 (6 bases). The CDR3 has 15 amino acids. V was cut by 4 bases and J by 7 bases, with 15 bases left in between. Germline-derived CDR1 and CDR2 are SGHRS and YFSETQ. CDR3 sequence (DNA): TGCGCCAGCAGCCTTGGGTCAGGGGAGAATTCACCCCTCCACTTT. Encoded protein: CASSLGSGENSPLHF. The full variable domain, completed using reference TRBV5-1 and TRBJ1-6, is KAGVTQTPRYLIKTRGQQVTLSCSPISGHRSVSWYQQTPGQGLQFLFEYFSETQRNKGNFPGRFSGRQFSNSRSEMNVSTLELGDSALYLCASSLGSGENSPLHFGNGTRLTVT.

The chain combines TRBV30 with TRBJ2-1; TRBD1 matches at 10 bases. The CDR3 consists of 15 residues. Germline assignment: CDR1 GTSNPN and CDR2 SVGIG (reference sequence). V lost 2 bases to trimming and J lost 2 bases; unmatched junction nucleotides: 3. This CDR3 reads CAWSHDRGPYNEQFF. The CDR3 DNA is TGTGCCTGGAGTCATGACAGGGGGCCCTACAATGAGCAGTTCTTC.

The chain is built from TRBV27 and TRBJ2-2; TRBD1 matches at 7 bases. Germline V gene data show CDR1 as MNHEY and CDR2 as SMNVEV (reference sequence). The CDR3 extends over 17 amino acids. J gave up 5 bases and V 6 bases, and 15 bases lay outside the gene matches. Here the CDR3 DNA reads TGTGCCAGCAGCTCTTATCGGACAGGAATAAGTACCGGGGAGCTGTTTTTT. Protein: CASSSYRTGISTGELFF.

The genes are TRBV4-1 and TRBJ2-7; TRBD1 agrees at 12 bases. The CDR3 contains 16 residues. The junction had 9 bases not matched to a gene; V was cut back by 2 bases and J by 7 bases. CDR1 MGHRA and CDR2 YSYEKL come from the germline V gene. CDR3 region: CASSQNRDRGLGEQYF. In DNA form, the CDR3 reads TGCGCCAGCAGCCAAAACCGGGACAGGGGGCTTGGGGAGCAGTACTTC.

The rearrangement joins TRBV6-5 to TRBJ2-7, with 7 bases lining up with TRBD2. The germline V gene has CDR1 MNHEY and CDR2 SVGAGI. Trimming took 7 bases from V and 6 from J; bases not matched to a gene: 12. This CDR3 spans 14 amino acids. CDR3 amino acids: CASKTGGEEGEQYF. In DNA, the CDR3 is TGTGCCAGCAAAACGGGGGGAGAGGAAGGCGAGCAGTACTTC.

V gene TRBV28 combines with J gene TRBJ2-7, with D unresolved. Trimming took off 4 bases at V and 3 bases at J, with 10 bases between the two ends. The CDR3 extends over 13 amino acids. Germline V gene lookup returns CDR1 MDHEN and CDR2 SYDVKM. The CDR3 region has the DNA TGTGCCAGCAGTTCACCCGGTGTCTACGAGCAGTACTTC. Protein sequence: CASSSPGVYEQYF.

V gene TRBV10-1 combines with J gene TRBJ2-2, with D possibly TRBD1 on 6 matching bases. The germline CDR1 and CDR2 sequences are WNHNN and SYGVQD (reference sequence). Trimming left V 6 bases short and J 4 bases short, with 21 bases between. The CDR3 totals 17 residues. CDR3 in amino acids: CASSPQPGQSSTGELFF. As DNA, the CDR3 is TGCGCCAGCAGCCCCCAGCCGGGACAATCAAGCACCGGGGAGCTGTTTTTT.

The gene calls are TRBV13 and TRBJ2-7; 8 nucleotides line up with TRBD1. The CDR3 spans 15 residues. The V segment lost 2 bases and the J segment 2 bases; nucleotides outside the gene matches: 5. Germline loops: CDR1 PRHDT, CDR2 FYEKMQ (reference sequence). The CDR3 DNA reads TGTGCCAGCAGCTTAATGGGGACAGGTACCTACGAGCAGTACTTC. It yields the protein CASSLMGTGTYEQYF.

This chain uses TRBV2 with TRBJ2-5, with TRBD2 as a possible D gene (5 bases). The CDR3 has 13 residues. V lost 10 bases to trimming and J lost 4 bases, with 16 bases between them. Germline-derived CDR1 and CDR2 are SNHLY and FYNNEI. DNA of the CDR3: TGTGCCACCTTACTAGAGGCTGGAGAGACCCAGTACTTC. Translation gives CATLLEAGETQYF.

This clone was recorded once. The genes are TRBV5-1 and TRBJ2-3; 7 bases fit TRBD1. The CDR3 consists of 14 residues. The V gene's germline CDR1 is SGHRS and CDR2 YFSETQ. The V gene end was trimmed by 4 bases and the J gene end by 5 bases; junction bases not matched to a gene: 7. For the CDR3, the DNA is TGCGCCAGCAGCAACAGGGGTACCATAGATACGCAGTATTTT. Translated, it gives CASSNRGTIDTQYF.

V is TRBV27 and J is TRBJ2-1; D call uncertain. The V gene lost 0 bases and the J gene lost 5 bases, with 5 bases spanning the gap. The CDR3 covers 13 residues. Germline CDR1 reads MNHEY; CDR2 reads SMNVEV (reference sequence). CDR3 bases: TGTGCCAGCAGTTTATCTCCCAACAATGAGCAGTTCTTC. Translation: CASSLSPNNEQFF.

The chain has TRBV21-1 and TRBJ2-3; TRBD1, the table's D call, was not compared with the DNA. TRBV21-1 is a listed pseudogene. There are 13 residues in the CDR3. Written as DNA, the CDR3 is TGTGCCAGCGGTACAGGGGATACAGATACGCAGTATTTT. Translated: CASGTGDTDTQYF.

The sample holds a few counts of this clone. The gene calls are TRBV19 and TRBJ1-5, with 9 bases aligning to TRBD1. The CDR3 is 15 residues long. Losses at the gene ends were 6 bases for V and 5 bases for J; bases not matched to a gene: 8. In germline, CDR1 is LNHDA, CDR2 SQIVND (reference sequence). CDR3 sequence reads: CASRDGQGRYQPQHF. The CDR3 coding sequence is TGTGCCAGTAGGGATGGACAGGGGCGATATCAGCCCCAGCATTTT.

V usage is TRBV2 and J usage is TRBJ1-2, with TRBD1 as a possible D gene (6 bases). V gave up 6 bases and J gave up 3 bases, with 17 bases separating them. CDR3 length: 15 residues. The germline gives CDR1 SNHLY, CDR2 FYNNEI. CDR3 sequence: CASRPRQVIDYGYTF. Written as DNA, the CDR3 is TGTGCCAGCAGACCACGACAGGTTATCGACTATGGCTACACCTTC.

In this sample, this clone turned up once. The V gene is TRBV6-1, the J gene TRBJ1-5; weak D call: TRBD1 (5 bases). Trimming took off 3 bases at V and 0 bases at J, with 12 bases between the two ends. The CDR3 consists of 16 residues. Germline assignment: CDR1 MNHNS and CDR2 SASEGT. CDR3 DNA sequence: TGTGCCAGCAGTGACCGGACACCTTATAGCAATCAGCCCCAGCATTTT. It codes for CASSDRTPYSNQPQHF.

This clone is a singleton in its sample. This chain joins TRBV7-9 and TRBJ2-1; 7 bases are shared with TRBD2. Germline V gene lookup returns CDR1 SEHNR and CDR2 FQNEAQ (reference sequence). The CDR3 length is 16 residues. J gave up 7 bases and V 5 bases, and 14 bases lay outside the gene matches. The CDR3 DNA reads TGTGCCAGCAGCCCCCTCGGGGGGTTAGGTGGTAATGAGCAGTTCTTC. Its protein product is CASSPLGGLGGNEQFF.

V and J are TRBV18 and TRBJ2-7; TRBD2 aligns across 15 bases. Germline CDR1 and CDR2: KGHSH and LQKENI. CDR3 length equals 15 residues. The V segment lost 6 bases and the J segment 6 bases; nucleotides outside the gene matches: 6. The CDR3 sequence: CASSQGLAGGLEQYF. CDR3 DNA: TGTGCCAGCTCTCAAGGACTAGCGGGAGGGCTCGAGCAGTACTTC.

This clone was seen a few times. The CDR3 bases are TGTGCCAGCAGCTTAATGTGGGAGGGGCAGTATTTT. Amino acids: CASSLMWEGQYF. The chain has TRBV7-2 and TRBJ2-3; 7 bases are shared with TRBD2. With 2 bases clipped from V and 11 bases from J, the junction kept 4 bases outside the gene matches. Germline V lookup: CDR1 SGHTA, CDR2 FQGNSA. The CDR3 covers 12 residues.

The J gene is TRBJ2-1, the V gene TRBV11-1, with 7 bases aligning to TRBD2. The CDR3 consists of 15 residues. The J segment lost 6 bases and the V segment lost 2 bases, leaving 7 bases of the junction unmatched. Germline V CDR1 and CDR2: SGHAT, FQDESV (reference sequence). The CDR3 region is CASSLPRAGLNEQFF. The CDR3 DNA sequence: TGTGCCAGCAGCTTACCTCGAGCGGGACTCAATGAGCAGTTCTTC.

This chain's CDR3 is CASRSTRQRRGTEAFF. The CDR3 DNA follows: TGTGCCAGCAGATCAACCCGACAGAGGAGGGGTACTGAAGCTTTCTTT. This sequence joins TRBV11-2 and TRBJ1-1, with a possible D match to TRBD1 (5 bases). Germline V gene lookup returns CDR1 SGHAT and CDR2 FQNNGV. CDR3 length: 16 residues. The V end was cut by 6 bases, the J end by 5 bases, with 22 bases between. Together with reference TRBV11-2 and TRBJ1-1, the CDR3 gives the full variable domain: EAGVAQSPRYKIIEKRQSVAFWCNPISGHATLYWYQQILGQGPKLLIQFQNNGVVDDSQLPKDRFSAERLKGVDSTLKIQPAKLEDSAVYLCASRSTRQRRGTEAFFGQGTRLTVV.

This chain uses TRBV4-1 with TRBJ2-7; D possibly corresponds to TRBD1 (6 bases). The CDR3 sequence is 15 residues long. Trimming pared 0 bases from V and 3 bases from J, leaving 12 bases between. The germline gives CDR1 MGHRA, CDR2 YSYEKL. Here the CDR3 DNA reads TGCGCCAGCAGCCAAGATGGGGGCTACAACTACGAGCAGTACTTC. This codes for CASSQDGGYNYEQYF.

The chain recombines TRBV7-9 with TRBJ2-5; 7 bases align to TRBD2. The DNA end favors TRBJ2-7, so the J call may be wrong. The CDR3 consists of 14 residues. Germline CDR1 SEHNR, CDR2 FQNEAQ (reference sequence). For the CDR3, the DNA is TGTGCCAGCAGCTTAGGGACTAGTTCCTACGAGCAGTACTTC. This encodes CASSLGTSSYEQYF.

Here the CDR3 reads CASSVGGGGFYEQYF. The CDR3 nucleotides read TGTGCCAGCAGCGTAGGTGGGGGCGGATTCTACGAGCAGTACTTC. V is TRBV9 and J is TRBJ2-7, with D perhaps matching TRBD1 (6 bases). The CDR3 sequence is 15 residues long. V was trimmed by 0 bases and J by 3 bases, leaving 13 bases between them. CDR1 SGDLS and CDR2 YYNGEE come from the germline V gene. The whole variable domain, filled in from reference TRBV9 and TRBJ2-7, reads DSGVTQTPKHLITATGQRVTLRCSPRSGDLSVYWYQQSLDQGLQFLIQYYNGEERAKGNILERFSAQQFPDLHSELNLSSLELGDSALYFCASSVGGGGFYEQYFGPGTRLTVT.

The J gene is TRBJ1-1, the V gene TRBV9, with unresolved D. The CDR3 extends over 13 amino acids. In germline, CDR1 is SGDLS, CDR2 YYNGEE. The V end was cut by 0 bases, the J end by 1 base, with 4 bases between. CDR3 in amino acids: CASSVDGNTEAFF. The CDR3 DNA follows: TGTGCCAGCAGCGTAGACGGGAACACTGAAGCTTTCTTT.

V and J are TRBV10-3 and TRBJ2-1; 11 bases agree with TRBD2. Germline assignment: CDR1 ENHRY and CDR2 SYGVKD. V lost 7 bases, J lost 2 bases, and 7 bases stayed unmatched. This CDR3 region has 16 residues. The CDR3 nucleotides read TGTGCCATCACCTCGACTAGCGGGACAACCTACAATGAGCAGTTCTTC. Translating gives CAITSTSGTTYNEQFF.

This chain links TRBV7-9 with TRBJ1-1, with a weak D call TRBD1 (5 bases). V was shortened by 5 bases and J by 1 base, with 8 bases between the two germline ends. Germline CDR1 SEHNR, CDR2 FQNEAQ (reference sequence). The CDR3 runs to 13 residues. The DNA for the CDR3 is TGTGCCAGCAGCCGACAGTCGAACACTGAAGCTTTCTTT. This encodes CASSRQSNTEAFF.

V gene TRBV28 combines with J gene TRBJ2-7, with 10 bases that match TRBD1. This CDR3 is built from 15 residues. The V gene's germline CDR1 is MDHEN and CDR2 SYDVKM. V lost 6 bases to trimming and J lost 6 bases; unmatched junction nucleotides: 11. As DNA, the CDR3 is TGTGCCAGCAGAGGGGCGGGACAGGGGATCGGCGAGCAGTACTTC. Translating it yields CASRGAGQGIGEQYF.